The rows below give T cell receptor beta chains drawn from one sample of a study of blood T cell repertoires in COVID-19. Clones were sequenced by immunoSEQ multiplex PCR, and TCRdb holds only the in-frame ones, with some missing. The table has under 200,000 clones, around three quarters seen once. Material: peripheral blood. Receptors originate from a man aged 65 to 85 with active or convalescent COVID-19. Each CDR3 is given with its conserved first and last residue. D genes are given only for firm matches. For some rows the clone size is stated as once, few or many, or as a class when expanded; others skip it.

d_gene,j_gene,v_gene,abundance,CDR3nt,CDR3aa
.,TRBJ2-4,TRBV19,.,TGTGCCAGTCACCAAACAAAGCAGGGATATAGGTCGTGGACCAAAAACATTCAGTACTTC,CASHQTKQGYRSWTKNIQYF
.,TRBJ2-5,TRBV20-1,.,TGCCGAGCTGCGGACCAAGAGACCCAGTACTTC,CRAADQETQYF
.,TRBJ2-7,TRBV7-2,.,TGTGCCAGCAGCTTAGGGGCCTTCTACGAGCAGTACTTC,CASSLGAFYEQYF
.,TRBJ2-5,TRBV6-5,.,TGTGCCAGCCTCGCGTCACCGGGATGGTGGGAGACCCAGTACTTC,CASLASPGWWETQYF
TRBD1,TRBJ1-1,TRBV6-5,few,TGTGCCAGCAGTTACTCGGACAGGGCGGACACTGAAGCTTTCTTT,CASSYSDRADTEAFF
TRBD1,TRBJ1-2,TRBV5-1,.,TGCGCCAGCAGACGGGACAGGGCTAACTATGGCTACACCTTC,CASRRDRANYGYTF
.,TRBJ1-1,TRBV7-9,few,TGTGCCAGCAGCTTAGAAGGCAGGGAATCGGCTGAAGCTTTCTTT,CASSLEGRESAEAFF
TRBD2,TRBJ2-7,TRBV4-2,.,TGTGCCAGCAGCCAAGATGGAATAGCGGGAGCCGAGCAGTACTTC,CASSQDGIAGAEQYF
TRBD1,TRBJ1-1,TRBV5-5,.,TGTGCCAGCAGCTCCGCATTACAGGGGGCAAATCCCACTGAAGCTTTCTTT,CASSSALQGANPTEAFF
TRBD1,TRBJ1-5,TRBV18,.,TGTGCCAGCTCGCTACAGGGGGCGCATCAGCCCCAGCATTTT,CASSLQGAHQPQHF
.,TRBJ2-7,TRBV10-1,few,TGCGCCACCCGGGCGGGGGCGAGCTACGAGCAGTACTTC,CATRAGASYEQYF
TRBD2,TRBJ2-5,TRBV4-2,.,TGTGCCAGCAGCCAAGTGTCGTCTAGCGGGAGTGGGACCCAGTACTTC,CASSQVSSSGSGTQYF
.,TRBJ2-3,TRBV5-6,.,TGTGCCAGCAGCTTGCGGGGGAGCGGACGCACAGATACGCAGTATTTT,CASSLRGSGRTDTQYF
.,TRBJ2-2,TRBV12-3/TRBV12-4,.,TGTGCCAGCAGTTTAACAGGGACCGGGGAGCTGTTTTTT,CASSLTGTGELFF
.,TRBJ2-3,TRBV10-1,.,TGCGCCAGCAGTGGGGGGCGTCACACAGATACGCAGTATTTT,CASSGGRHTDTQYF
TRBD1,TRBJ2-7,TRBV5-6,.,TGTGCCAGCAGCTTTCGACGGGACAGGGGCTATTCCTACGAGCAGTACTTC,CASSFRRDRGYSYEQYF
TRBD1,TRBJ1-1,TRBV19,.,TGTGCCAGTAGTATAGATCGGGACAGGGGTTTGGACACTGAAGCTTTCTTT,CASSIDRDRGLDTEAFF
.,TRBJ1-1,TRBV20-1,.,TGCAGTGCTGTAGACCAGTCGCGGACTTTCTTT,CSAVDQSRTFF
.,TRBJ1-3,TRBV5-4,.,TGTGCCAGCAGCTCCGGGTCGGGAAGTGGAAACACCATATATTTT,CASSSGSGSGNTIYF
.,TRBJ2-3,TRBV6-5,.,TGTGCCAGCAGGAGCTCTAGAGGGGATACGCAGTATTTT,CASRSSRGDTQYF
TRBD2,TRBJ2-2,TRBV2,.,TGTGCCAGCAGGTCCTCTAGCGGGAGCGGGACCGGGGAGCTGTTTTTT,CASRSSSGSGTGELFF
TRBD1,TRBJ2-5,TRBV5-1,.,TGCGCCAGCAGCGTAGGACAGGGACAGGAGACCCAGTACTTC,CASSVGQGQETQYF
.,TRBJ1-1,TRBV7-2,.,TGTGCCAGCAGCTTAGAAAGCCTCCCCGCGGCTTTCTTT,CASSLESLPAAFF
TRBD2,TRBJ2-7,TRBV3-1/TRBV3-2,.,TGTGCCAGCAGCCTATCAAGGCGACTAGCGGGAGGGGGCGAGCAGTACTTC,CASSLSRRLAGGGEQYF
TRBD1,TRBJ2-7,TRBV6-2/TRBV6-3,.,TGTGCCAGCAGTTTTGAGGCCGGGACAGAACTCTCCTACGAGCAGTACTTC,CASSFEAGTELSYEQYF
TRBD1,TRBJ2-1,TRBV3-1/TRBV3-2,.,TGTGCCACAGCTGGGGACAGAGGCTACAATGAGCAGTTCTTC,CATAGDRGYNEQFF
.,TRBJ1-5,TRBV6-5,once,TGTGCCAGCAGTTCTCTGGGGGGGTATAGCAATCAGCCCCAGCATTTT,CASSSLGGYSNQPQHF
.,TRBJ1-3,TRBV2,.,TGTGCCAGCAGCGCTAATTCGGTTTCTGGAAACACCATATATTTT,CASSANSVSGNTIYF
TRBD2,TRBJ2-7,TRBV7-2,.,TGTGCCAGCAGCTTCGGACTAGCGGGGAACTCCTACGAGCAGTACTTC,CASSFGLAGNSYEQYF
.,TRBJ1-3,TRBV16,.,TGTGCCAGCAGCCAATACGGGGGATCTGGAAACACCATATATTTT,CASSQYGGSGNTIYF
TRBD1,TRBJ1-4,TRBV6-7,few,TGTGCCAGCAGTTACGGATTTGGGACAGGGGGGGCAACTAATGAAAAACTGTTTTTT,CASSYGFGTGGATNEKLFF
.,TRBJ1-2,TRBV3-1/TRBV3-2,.,TGTGCCAGCAGCCAAGGGCTGAGCGCGGGCTACACCTTC,CASSQGLSAGYTF
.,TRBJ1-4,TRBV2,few,TGTGCCAGCAGTGGAGGTCAGAATGAAAAACTGTTTTTT,CASSGGQNEKLFF